This T cell receptor beta chain was identified in a study of T cells generated in artificial thymic organoids (TCRdb year 2017). Study-level background: In some experiments, thymic T cells were further FACS-purified to deplete CD4 immature single positive or double positive precursors. The study compared the TCR alpha and beta CDR3 repertoires of CD8 single positive T cells derived from in vitro artificial thymic organoids against those of naive CD8 T cells from thymus and peripheral blood. The displayed repertoire sequencing data were described as being representative of three independent experiments. The study at large found these results: Physiological TCR clonotype diversity, comparable to that of thymic and blood naive CD8 T cells, was observed in organoid-derived CD8 single positive T cells.

The CDR3 holds 15 amino acids from the cysteine to the phenylalanine. CDR3 DNA only is kept here, 45 bases in frame from base 1. From the germline V gene, CDR1 is SGHVS and CDR2 is FNYEAQ. Trimming leaves V shorter by 11 bases and J shorter by 6 bases, with the junction holding 13 bases beyond the gene matches. TCRalpha and TCRbeta libraries were amplified in separate semi-nested PCR reactions using Advantage 2 and reverse primers located in the TRAC or TRBC constant regions. The amount of total RNA used for first-strand cDNA synthesis ranged from roughly 3.5 to 550 ng. The TCR cDNA libraries were generated by 5'-RACE using the SMARTer PCR cDNA Synthesis kit, with a poly-dT primer driving first-strand synthesis. Semi-nested constant-region reverse primers carried 5-nucleotide sample-specific barcodes, and products were cleaned with the Zymo DNA Clean and Concentrator-5 kit. Pools of up to ten barcoded samples were ligated to Illumina adaptors and sequenced on an Illumina MiSeq as 2 x 150 bp paired-end reads. In the original analysis: Demultiplexed reads were aligned using BLAT against a custom library containing all human TRAV, TRAJ, TRBV, TRBD and TRBJ combinations from IMGT. The best BLAT hits were picked using pslCDnaFilter (-maxAligns=1, -ignoreIntrons), and custom Perl scripts were used to calculate clonotype frequencies. TCRdb passed the public sequencing reads through fastp at Q25 and MiXCR, retaining productive beta sequences. Rows matching on CDR3 protein sequence are summarized as one entry with the most common DNA and genes. TCRdb's processing, not the authors' own work, is the source of the V and J calls. Present in this sample are over 6,500 distinct CDR3 sequences, roughly 18% of which were seen just once. The ten largest clonotypes hold approximately 1.5% of the sample.

Enrichment of primary CD8+ T cells was performed with magnetic beads using the Miltenyi CD8+ T cell Isolation Kit. Before RNA extraction, CD3+TCRalphabeta+CD8 single positive T cells from both organoids and thymus were sorted by FACS. For each sample, total RNA was purified from around 40,000 to 200,000 sorted cells using the RNeasy Micro kit, and RNA quality was checked on an Agilent RNA 6000 Nano chip. Thymic fragments were dissected, disrupted by pipetting and passed through a 70 um strainer to release thymocytes. This clonotype was observed a few times. Its antigen is not yet known. A much larger clone lies one base from this, so it may be a read error.

The chain couples TRBV7-6 to TRBJ2-2; the central 9 bases match TRBD2. This sequence was found in a human donor who gave cord blood stem cells for thymic organoid culture, a cardiac surgery patient who gave postnatal thymus, or a blood donor (not recorded which). The sequenced material came from naive CD8+ T cells from the thymus. The cell subset or site label for this specimen denotes: CD3+TCRalphabeta+CD8SP T cells; for blood, CD45RO-CCR7+ naive CD8+ T cells. The DNA sequence is given as TGTGCCGCCCACCCCGGGACTAGCTCAGCCGGGGAGCTGTTTTTT. This is translated as CAAHPGTSSAGELFF.